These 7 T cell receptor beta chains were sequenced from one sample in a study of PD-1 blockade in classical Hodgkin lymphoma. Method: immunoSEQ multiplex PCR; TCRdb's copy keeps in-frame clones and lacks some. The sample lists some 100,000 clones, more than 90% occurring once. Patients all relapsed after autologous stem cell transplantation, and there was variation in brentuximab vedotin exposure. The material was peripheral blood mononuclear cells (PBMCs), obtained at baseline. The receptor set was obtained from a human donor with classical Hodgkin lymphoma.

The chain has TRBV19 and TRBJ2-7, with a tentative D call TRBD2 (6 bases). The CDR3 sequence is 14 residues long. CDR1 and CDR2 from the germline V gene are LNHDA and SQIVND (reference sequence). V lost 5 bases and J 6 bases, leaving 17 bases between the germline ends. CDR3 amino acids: CASSLGTASVEQYF. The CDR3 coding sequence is TGTGCCAGTAGTCTTGGGACTGCATCGGTCGAGCAGTACTTC.

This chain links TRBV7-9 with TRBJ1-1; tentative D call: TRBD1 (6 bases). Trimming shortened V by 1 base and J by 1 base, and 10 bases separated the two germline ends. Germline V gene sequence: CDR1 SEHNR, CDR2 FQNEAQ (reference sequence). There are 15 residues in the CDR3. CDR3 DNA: TGTGCCAGCAGCTTAGGGGGGCTCTCGAACACTGAAGCTTTCTTT. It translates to CASSLGGLSNTEAFF.

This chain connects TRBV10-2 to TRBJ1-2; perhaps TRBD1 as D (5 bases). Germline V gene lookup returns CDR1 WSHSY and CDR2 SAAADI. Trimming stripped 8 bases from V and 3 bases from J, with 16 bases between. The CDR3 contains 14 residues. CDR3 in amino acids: CASWGPEGDYGYTF. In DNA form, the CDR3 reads TGCGCCAGCTGGGGACCAGAGGGCGACTATGGCTACACCTTC.

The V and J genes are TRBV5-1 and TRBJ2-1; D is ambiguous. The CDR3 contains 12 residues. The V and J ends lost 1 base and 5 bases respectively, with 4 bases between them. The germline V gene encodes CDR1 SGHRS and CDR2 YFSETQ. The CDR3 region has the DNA TGCGCCAGCAGCTTGCTCCACAATGAGCAGTTCTTC. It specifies CASSLLHNEQFF.

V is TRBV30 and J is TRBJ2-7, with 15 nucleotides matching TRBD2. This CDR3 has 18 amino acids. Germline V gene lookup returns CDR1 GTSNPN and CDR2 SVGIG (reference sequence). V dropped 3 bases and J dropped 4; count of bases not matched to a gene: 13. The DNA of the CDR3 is TGTGCCTGGAGGGGGACTAGCGGGAGGACACTGAGGTATTACGAGCAGTACTTC. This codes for CAWRGTSGRTLRYYEQYF.

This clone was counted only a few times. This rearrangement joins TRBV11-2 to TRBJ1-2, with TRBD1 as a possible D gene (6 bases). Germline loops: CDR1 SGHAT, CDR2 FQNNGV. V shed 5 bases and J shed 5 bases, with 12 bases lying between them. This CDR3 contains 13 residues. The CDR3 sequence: CASSVRGGYGYTF. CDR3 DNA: TGTGCCAGCAGCGTACGAGGGGGATATGGCTACACCTTC.

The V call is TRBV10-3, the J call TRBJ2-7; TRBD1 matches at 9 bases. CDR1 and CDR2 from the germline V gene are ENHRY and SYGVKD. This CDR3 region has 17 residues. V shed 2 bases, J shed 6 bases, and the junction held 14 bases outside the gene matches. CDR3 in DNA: TGTGCCATCAGTGAGGTTGCCCCGGGACAGGGTTCTGGCGAGCAGTACTTC. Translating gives CAISEVAPGQGSGEQYF.